The 18 T cell receptor beta chains below all came from one sample that was sequenced in a study of blood T cell repertoires in COVID-19. Clones were sequenced by immunoSEQ multiplex PCR, and TCRdb holds only the in-frame ones, with some missing. The table lists 280,000 or so clones, approximately 85% of them singletons. Source material: PBMCs or T cells enriched from blood (not recorded which). These receptors originate from a man aged 25-40 years who had recovered from COVID-19.

The V gene is TRBV6-5, the J gene TRBJ2-2; tentative D call: TRBD2 (6 bases). Germline CDR1 MNHEY, CDR2 SVGAGI. The CDR3 runs to 16 residues. V was clipped by 0 bases and J by 2 bases, with 10 bases between them. This CDR3 reads CASSYSTSFNTGELFF. The DNA of the CDR3 is TGTGCCAGCAGTTACTCGACTAGTTTTAACACCGGGGAGCTGTTTTTT.

V and J are TRBV12-3 or TRBV12-4 and TRBJ2-3; D call uncertain. V was shortened by 4 bases and J by 3 bases, with 2 bases between the two germline ends. The CDR3 spans 11 residues. The CDR3 here is CASSSTDTQYF. As DNA, the CDR3 is TGTGCCAGCAGTTCAACAGATACGCAGTATTTT.

The genes are TRBV14 and TRBJ2-3; tentative D call: TRBD1 (6 bases). CDR1 is SGHDN, CDR2 FVKESK, per germline. This CDR3 contains 16 residues. Trimming removed 5 bases from V and 0 bases from J, with 15 bases in between. Written as DNA, the CDR3 is TGTGCCAGCAGCGGACGCCGGGACACCAGCACAGATACGCAGTATTTT. It translates to CASSGRRDTSTDTQYF. Complete variable domain (other parts from reference TRBV14 and TRBJ2-3): EAGVTQFPSHSVIEKGQTVTLRCDPISGHDNLYWYRRVMGKEIKFLLHFVKESKQDESGMPNNRFLAERTGGTYSTLKVQPAELEDSGVYFCASSGRRDTSTDTQYFGPGTRLTVL.

This clone was counted a single time. The chain recombines TRBV27 with TRBJ2-3; TRBD1 might be the D (6 bases). V was cut by 5 bases and J by 2 bases, with 14 bases left in between. This CDR3 is built from 15 residues. In germline, CDR1 is MNHEY, CDR2 SMNVEV (reference sequence). The CDR3 bases are TGTGCCAGCAGTGTAGGGACACTATACACAGATACGCAGTATTTT. This translates into CASSVGTLYTDTQYF.

The CDR3 region is CATSRTDSSYEQYF. In nucleotides, the CDR3 is TGTGCCACCAGCAGGACCGACAGTTCCTACGAGCAGTACTTC. The gene calls are TRBV15 and TRBJ2-7, with D perhaps TRBD1 (5 bases). CDR3 size: 14 residues. Germline V gene lookup returns CDR1 LNHNV and CDR2 YYDKDF (reference sequence). Trimming left V 3 bases short and J 1 base short, with 10 bases between.

CDR3 sequence: CASRRTGLSNQPQHF. The CDR3 nucleotides read TGTGCCAGCAGGAGGACAGGACTTAGCAATCAGCCCCAGCATTTT. The V gene is TRBV2, the J gene TRBJ1-5, with 7 bases that match TRBD1. Germline-derived CDR1 and CDR2 are SNHLY and FYNNEI. The V and J ends lost 6 bases and 0 bases, in that order; junction bases with no gene match: 5. The CDR3 has 15 amino acids. The variable domain in full, completed from reference TRBV2 and TRBJ1-5, reads EPEVTQTPSHQVTQMGQEVILRCVPISNHLYFYWYRQILGQKVEFLVSFYNNEISEKSEIFDDQFSVERPDGSNFTLKIRSTKLEDSAMYFCASRRTGLSNQPQHFGDGTRLSIL.

The chain combines TRBV5-4 with TRBJ1-1; D is perhaps TRBD1 (5 bases). The CDR3 consists of 14 residues. V was shortened by 0 bases and J by 5 bases, with 11 bases between the two germline ends. Germline V gene lookup returns CDR1 SGHNT and CDR2 YYREEE (reference sequence). This CDR3 reads CASSLGQGITEAFF. CDR3 nucleotides: TGTGCCAGCAGCTTGGGCCAGGGCATAACTGAAGCTTTCTTT.

The rearrangement links TRBV4-1 to TRBJ1-4; the D gene is possibly TRBD1 (6 bases). Germline V CDR1 and CDR2: MGHRA, YSYEKL. This CDR3 has 16 residues. V was pared by 0 bases and J by 2 bases, with 10 bases between. CDR3 nucleotides: TGCGCCAGCAGCCAAGACATAACAGGGACTAATGAAAAACTGTTTTTT. Amino acids: CASSQDITGTNEKLFF.

This rearrangement joins TRBV6-6 to TRBJ2-1; a possible D gene is TRBD2 (7 bases). CDR1 and CDR2 from the germline V gene are MNHNY and SVGAGI (reference sequence). The V end was cut by 7 bases, the J end by 4 bases, with 17 bases between. The length of the CDR3 is 15 residues. Here the CDR3 DNA reads TGTGCCAGCAAAAGGGGGGGGTCCTTATACAATGAGCAGTTCTTC. This codes for CASKRGGSLYNEQFF.

V gene TRBV19 combines with J gene TRBJ1-6; 10 nucleotides match TRBD1. Unmatched junction bases numbered 11, after V lost 8 bases and J lost 7 bases. Germline V lookup: CDR1 LNHDA, CDR2 SQIVND (reference sequence). There are 16 residues in the CDR3. The CDR3 sequence is CASRWWKDRGNSPLHF. In DNA, the CDR3 is TGTGCCAGTCGCTGGTGGAAGGACAGGGGGAATTCACCCCTCCACTTT.

In regard to this clone: This specimen includes other DNA sequences encoding the same CDR3. The J gene is TRBJ2-7, the V gene TRBV21-1; the DNA was not used to check the table's D call, TRBD2. TRBV21-1 is tagged as a pseudogene. This CDR3 has 17 residues. Here the CDR3 DNA reads TGTGCCAGCAGCAAAGCGGTAGTTGGCGGACTGATCTACGAGCAGTACTTC. It encodes CASSKAVVGGLIYEQYF.

The chain uses TRBV5-1 and TRBJ2-7; possible D gene TRBD1, 5 bases. The CDR3 loop spans 13 amino acids. Germline V CDR1 and CDR2: SGHRS, YFSETQ. V was pared by 0 bases and J by 7 bases, with 11 bases between. CDR3 DNA: TGCGCCAGCAGCTTGGGGACATCTGAAGAGCAGTACTTC. This encodes CASSLGTSEEQYF.

The rearrangement links TRBV6-5 to TRBJ1-1; 10 nucleotides align to TRBD1. This CDR3 is built from 13 residues. Looked up from germline, CDR1 is MNHEY and CDR2 is SVGAGI. DNA for the CDR3: TGTGCGGAGGGGGACAGGGGAGACACTGAAGCTTTCTTT. Translating it yields CAEGDRGDTEAFF.

The chain couples TRBV4-3 to TRBJ2-3, with a weak D call TRBD1 (5 bases). The CDR3 extends over 18 amino acids. Germline CDR1 and CDR2: LGHNA and YSLEER. Trimming stripped 1 base from V and 2 bases from J, with 19 bases between. The CDR3 spells CASSQGPRQTTITDTQYF. The CDR3 coding sequence is TGCGCCAGCAGCCAAGGTCCGCGACAGACAACTATCACAGATACGCAGTATTTT.

Of note for this clone: The CDR3 does not end in the conserved phenylalanine or tryptophan, so this is likely a read error. The DNA is omitted, as the CDR3 cannot be located on it reliably, and the CDR3 follows TCRdb's listing. The rearrangement joins TRBV29-1 to TRBJ1-3; the table calls TRBD1, which could not be checked here. The germline V gene encodes CDR1 SQVTM and CDR2 ANQGSEA. The CDR3 has 12 amino acids, counting both end residues. The CDR3 loop is CPVLGQGSIGDR.

The chain is built from TRBV4-2 and TRBJ1-5; D remains ambiguous. V shed 1 base and J shed 9 bases, with 13 bases lying between them. This CDR3 has 14 amino acids. Germline V gives CDR1 LGHNA, CDR2 YNFKEQ. CDR3 nucleotide sequence: TGTGCCAGCAGCCAAGTCCCCCGATCGGTGCCCCAGCATTTT. This encodes CASSQVPRSVPQHF.

The chain links TRBV18 to TRBJ2-2; 8 positions match TRBD2. The V and J ends lost 5 bases and 0 bases, in that order; junction bases with no gene match: 2. Germline loops: CDR1 KGHSH, CDR2 LQKENI. The CDR3 length is 15 residues. This CDR3 is CASSSSGANTGELFF. The CDR3 DNA reads TGTGCCAGCTCAAGTAGCGGGGCGAACACCGGGGAGCTGTTTTTT.

This rearrangement joins TRBV10-3 to TRBJ1-3, with a weak D call TRBD1 (5 bases). Trimming took off 6 bases at V and 0 bases at J, with 21 bases between the two ends. The CDR3 sequence is 18 residues long. CDR1 ENHRY and CDR2 SYGVKD come from the germline V gene. CDR3 sequence reads: CAIRIPGEGTPSGNTIYF. CDR3 DNA: TGTGCCATCAGAATACCGGGGGAGGGAACACCCTCTGGAAACACCATATATTTT.